The table lists the clone carrying this T cell receptor (beta chain) with a count of one. Other DNA sequences within the sample encode an identical CDR3. The length of the CDR3 is 14 residues. V was shortened by 3 bases and J by 1 base, with 5 bases between the two germline ends. Looked up from germline, CDR1 is SGDLS and CDR2 is YYNGEE. Sequenced by immunoSEQ multiplex PCR; TCRdb stores in-frame clones only, minus some. This table holds tens of thousands of clones, approximately 86% found once. These data come from a study of blood T cell repertoires in COVID-19. The sample taken for sequencing was peripheral blood. The receptor was derived from a woman at least 80 years old with acute or convalescent COVID-19. The V gene is TRBV9, the J gene TRBJ2-6; D gene ambiguous. As DNA, the CDR3 is TGTGCCAGCAGCGCCCCTTCTGGGGCCAACGTCCTGACTTTC. Its translation is CASSAPSGANVLTF.